Presented here are 21 T cell receptor beta chains from one specimen sequenced in a study of blood T cell repertoires in COVID-19 (dated by TCRdb to 2018 to 2020). The library came from the immunoSEQ multiplex PCR assay. TCRdb took over this immuneACCESS table, retaining in-frame rearrangements with V and J assigned. Such tables are incomplete; in checked studies, under half of the missing clones stem from an unresolved V gene, and the remainder is unexplained. This sample holds some 110,000 clones; approximately 80% were observed only once. The ten largest make up roughly 2.5% of the sample. Sequenced: peripheral blood. The receptors were gathered from a man in his forties or fifties with acute or convalescent COVID-19.

This clone has only a few counts. V and J are TRBV5-6 and TRBJ2-1, with D tentatively TRBD2 (6 bases). This CDR3 has 14 amino acids. V was trimmed by 7 bases and J by 0 bases, leaving 11 bases between them. Germline V lookup: CDR1 SGHDT, CDR2 YYEEEE. The CDR3 sequence: CASLRRGSYNEQFF. CDR3 DNA: TGTGCCAGCTTGAGGAGGGGCTCCTACAATGAGCAGTTCTTC.

The V and J genes are TRBV5-4 and TRBJ2-1; 8 bases match TRBD2. Germline CDR1 reads SGHNT; CDR2 reads YYREEE (reference sequence). The junction had 4 bases not matched to a gene; V was cut back by 0 bases and J by 5 bases. This CDR3 comprises 15 residues. The CDR3 nucleotides are TGTGCCAGCAGCTTGGCCCCACTAGCGGACAATGAGCAGTTCTTC. It translates to CASSLAPLADNEQFF.

CDR3 residues: CASSLYSGGPQETQYF. The CDR3 bases are TGTGCCAGCAGTTTATATAGCGGGGGGCCCCAAGAGACCCAGTACTTC. The chain has TRBV27 and TRBJ2-5, with 10 bases that match TRBD2. Germline CDR1 and CDR2: MNHEY and SMNVEV (reference sequence). The CDR3 loop spans 16 amino acids. Germline trimming cut 1 base from V and 1 base from J; bases unmatched to any gene: 3.

The gene calls are TRBV7-2 and TRBJ1-5; possible D gene TRBD1, 5 bases. The CDR3 is made up of 14 amino acids. The V gene lost 4 bases and the J gene lost 3 bases, with 10 bases spanning the gap. Germline values: CDR1 SGHTA, CDR2 FQGNSA. CDR3 sequence: CASSSDSLNQPQHF. The CDR3 nucleotides read TGTGCCAGCAGCTCCGACAGCCTCAATCAGCCCCAGCATTTT.

The chain couples TRBV2 to TRBJ2-3; 7 nucleotides match TRBD2. The J segment lost 4 bases and the V segment lost 11 bases, leaving 15 bases of the junction unmatched. Germline V lookup: CDR1 SNHLY, CDR2 FYNNEI. The CDR3 runs to 15 residues. The CDR3: CAGTSGGRIADTQYF. For the CDR3, the DNA is TGTGCCGGGACGTCCGGCGGGAGAATCGCAGATACGCAGTATTTT.

V and J are TRBV5-1 and TRBJ2-1; no firm D call. The CDR3 is 16 residues long. The germline V and J ends were trimmed by 0 bases and 0 bases, with 10 bases remaining between them. CDR1 is SGHRS, CDR2 YFSETQ, per germline. The CDR3 DNA follows: TGCGCCAGCAGCTTGGGTGGGCCGCGCTCCTACAATGAGCAGTTCTTC. It is translated as CASSLGGPRSYNEQFF.

V gene TRBV19 combines with J gene TRBJ2-1; TRBD1 might be the D (5 bases). The CDR3 has 14 amino acids. V dropped 1 base and J dropped 4 bases, with 8 bases sitting between them. Per the germline V gene, CDR1 is LNHDA and CDR2 is SQIVND (reference sequence). CDR3 DNA: TGTGCCAGTAGTATAGGGGGCCTATACAATGAGCAGTTCTTC. Residues: CASSIGGLYNEQFF.

There are a few counts of this clone. The chain combines TRBV25-1 with TRBJ1-2; TRBD1 matches 7 bases. This CDR3 comprises 14 residues. Germline V CDR1 and CDR2: MGHDK, SYGVNS. V gave up 4 bases and J gave up 4 bases; unmatched junction bases: 6. The DNA for the CDR3 is TGTGCCAGCAGTGCGACAGGGCTATCCTATGGCTACACCTTC. Amino acids: CASSATGLSYGYTF.

The J gene is TRBJ1-2, the V gene TRBV19; TRBD1 agrees at 11 bases. The CDR3 sequence is 14 residues long. With V trimmed by 6 bases and J by 4 bases, 4 bases remained unmatched. Germline V gene lookup returns CDR1 LNHDA and CDR2 SQIVND (reference sequence). In DNA form, the CDR3 reads TGTGCCAGTAGCCCAGGACAGGGGGCCTATGGCTACACCTTC. This gives the protein CASSPGQGAYGYTF.

The rearrangement uses TRBV9 and TRBJ2-5, with 12 positions matching TRBD1. The length of the CDR3 is 16 residues. In germline, CDR1 is SGDLS, CDR2 YYNGEE. Germline trimming cut 4 bases from V and 7 bases from J; bases unmatched to any gene: 11. As DNA, the CDR3 is TGTGCCAGCAGCCACCCAGGGACAGGGGGCCTCCGGACCCAGTACTTC. Translated, it gives CASSHPGTGGLRTQYF.

In this sample, this clone turned up once. The chain joins TRBV19 to TRBJ1-1; no clear D. This CDR3 has 13 amino acids. Trimming cost V 5 bases and J 1 base, with 8 bases left between them. In germline, CDR1 is LNHDA, CDR2 SQIVND (reference sequence). The CDR3 reads CASSVYRNTEAFF. The CDR3 bases are TGTGCCAGTAGTGTGTACAGGAACACTGAAGCTTTCTTT.

This chain connects TRBV5-1 to TRBJ2-7, with TRBD1 matching 10 bases. The CDR3 is 14 residues long. Germline V lookup: CDR1 SGHRS, CDR2 YFSETQ. V gave up 0 bases and J gave up 6 bases; unmatched junction bases: 3. CDR3 bases: TGCGCCAGCAGCTTGGGACAGGGGGCCCTCGAGCAGTACTTC. Translation gives CASSLGQGALEQYF.

The chain couples TRBV7-9 to TRBJ2-1; 7 positions match TRBD1. Germline V gene sequence: CDR1 SEHNR, CDR2 FQNEAQ (reference sequence). The V and J ends lost 5 bases and 9 bases, in that order; junction bases with no gene match: 10. The CDR3 is made up of 14 amino acids. Here the CDR3 reads CASSQTQGVGEQFF. DNA for the CDR3: TGTGCCAGCAGCCAAACCCAGGGGGTGGGTGAGCAGTTCTTC.

The genes are TRBV24-1 and TRBJ1-3; no firm D call. The germline CDR1 and CDR2 sequences are KGHDR and SFDVKD. This CDR3 spans 14 amino acids. V lost 7 bases and J 0 bases, leaving 9 bases between the germline ends. The DNA for the CDR3 is TGTGCCACCAGGGCGGAGTTCTCTGGAAACACCATATATTTT. This translates into CATRAEFSGNTIYF.

V and J are TRBV27 and TRBJ2-7, with TRBD1 matching over 7 bases. V shed 6 bases and J 2 bases; nucleotides not matched to a gene: 4. Germline V gene data show CDR1 as MNHEY and CDR2 as SMNVEV (reference sequence). CDR3 length: 13 amino acids. The CDR3 DNA reads as TGTGCCAGCAGCCACGGGACAGCCTACGAGCAGTACTTC. Protein product: CASSHGTAYEQYF.

This chain uses TRBV4-1 with TRBJ1-5, with no clear D. The CDR3 spans 15 residues. Germline-derived CDR1 and CDR2 are MGHRA and YSYEKL. Trimming left V 1 base short and J 4 bases short, with 11 bases between. The CDR3 is CASSQAAERNQPQHF. The CDR3 DNA sequence: TGCGCCAGCAGCCAAGCTGCCGAGAGGAATCAGCCCCAGCATTTT.

The V call is TRBV9, the J call TRBJ1-2; TRBD1 matches at 7 bases. CDR3 length: 14 amino acids. J was trimmed by 7 bases and V by 3 bases; bases with no gene match: 9. Germline loops: CDR1 SGDLS, CDR2 YYNGEE. The CDR3 protein is CASSAEGALRGYTF. The CDR3 DNA sequence: TGTGCCAGCAGCGCGGAGGGGGCATTACGTGGCTACACCTTC.

DNA of the CDR3: TGTGCCAGCAGAGGGACAGCTGGGGAAAAACTGTTTTTT. Its translation is CASRGTAGEKLFF. This chain connects TRBV27 to TRBJ1-4; 7 bases match TRBD1. The CDR3 runs to 13 residues. Germline assignment: CDR1 MNHEY and CDR2 SMNVEV (reference sequence). Losses at the gene ends were 6 bases for V and 8 bases for J; bases not matched to a gene: 6.

The DNA for the CDR3 is TGCGCCAGCAGCCTCGGGACAGGGGTCCCTGAAGCTTTCTTT. Amino acid sequence: CASSLGTGVPEAFF. This chain connects TRBV5-1 to TRBJ1-1; 10 bases are shared with TRBD1. Trimming removed 4 bases from V and 6 bases from J; junction bases left unmatched: 6. CDR1 and CDR2 from the germline V gene are SGHRS and YFSETQ. There are 14 residues in the CDR3.

The CDR3: CASGRGTPDTQYF. CDR3 in DNA: TGTGCTAGTGGTCGGGGGACCCCAGATACGCAGTATTTT. The chain joins TRBV12-5 to TRBJ2-3; TRBD2 might be the D (6 bases). The CDR3 has 13 residues. Germline V gives CDR1 LGHNT, CDR2 FRNRAP. V was shortened by 5 bases and J by 4 bases, with 10 bases between the two germline ends.

The CDR3 region is CASSPGTSGSGAYNEQFF. The CDR3 bases are TGCGCCAGCAGCCCCGGGACTAGCGGGAGTGGGGCCTACAATGAGCAGTTCTTC. The J gene is TRBJ2-1, the V gene TRBV4-1; TRBD2 agrees at 14 bases. V was pared by 4 bases and J by 2 bases, with 7 bases of the junction left unmatched. The CDR3 loop spans 18 amino acids. Germline CDR1 and CDR2: MGHRA and YSYEKL.